This T cell receptor (beta chain) comes out of a study of blood T cell repertoires in COVID-19. CDR3 length: 14 residues. Losses at the gene ends were 7 bases for V and 8 bases for J; bases not matched to a gene: 10. Germline CDR1 and CDR2: MNHEY and SVGAGI. Profiled with immunoSEQ multiplex PCR; TCRdb holds only in-frame clones, not every one. Of 210,000 or so clones listed, around 79% are singletons. The sequenced sample was peripheral blood. This chain connects TRBV6-5 to TRBJ1-3, with 8 bases identical to TRBD1. This TCR was sampled from a man aged 50-60 years who had recovered from COVID-19. This chain's CDR3 is CASTHDRGKHTIYF. The CDR3 DNA is TGTGCCAGCACACATGACAGGGGAAAACACACCATATATTTT.